This note documents a single T cell receptor beta chain sequence. These data originate in a study of blood T cell repertoires in COVID-19. Looking at the study overall: COVID-19 samples, acute and convalescent, were from the United States, Italy and Spain. The cDNA or gDNA used as material had been derived from T cells, B-cell-depleted T cells, or PBMCs.

V was clipped by 6 bases and J by 7 bases, with 12 bases between them. This CDR3 is 12 amino acids long. In the authors' methods: Reference gene primer amplification in the assay estimated nucleated cell counts. Clones were read by immunoSEQ multiplex PCR, and TCRdb kept only the in-frame ones, dropping some. V, J and clone size derive from that table, while D and trimming were established from the DNA sequence. The sample has 100,000 or so clones, roughly 86% seen once. The sample comprised peripheral blood. The rearrangement uses TRBV12-3 or TRBV12-4 and TRBJ1-2; weak D call: TRBD1 (6 bases). The sequence was collected from a man in his fifties with active or convalescent COVID-19. The CDR3 loop is CASSSGTFGYTF. DNA of the CDR3: TGTGCCAGCAGCTCAGGGACATTTGGCTACACCTTC.